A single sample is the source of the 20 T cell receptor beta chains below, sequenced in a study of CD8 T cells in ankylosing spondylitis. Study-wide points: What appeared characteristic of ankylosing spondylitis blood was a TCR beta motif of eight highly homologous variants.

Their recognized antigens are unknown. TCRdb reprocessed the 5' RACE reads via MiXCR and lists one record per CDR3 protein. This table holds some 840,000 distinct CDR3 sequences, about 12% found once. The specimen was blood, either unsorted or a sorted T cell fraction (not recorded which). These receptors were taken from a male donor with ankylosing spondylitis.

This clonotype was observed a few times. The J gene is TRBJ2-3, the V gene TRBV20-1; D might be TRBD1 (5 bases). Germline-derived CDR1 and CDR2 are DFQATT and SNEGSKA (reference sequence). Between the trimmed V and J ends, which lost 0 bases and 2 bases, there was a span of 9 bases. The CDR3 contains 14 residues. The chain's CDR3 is CSARDKGNTDTQYF. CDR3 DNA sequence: TGCAGTGCTAGAGATAAGGGGAACACAGATACGCAGTATTTT.

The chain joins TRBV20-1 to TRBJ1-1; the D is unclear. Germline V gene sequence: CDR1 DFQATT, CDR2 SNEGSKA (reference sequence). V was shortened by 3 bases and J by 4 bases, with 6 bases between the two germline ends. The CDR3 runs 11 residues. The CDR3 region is CSARSPTEAFF. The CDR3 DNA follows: TGCAGTGCTAGGTCACCCACTGAAGCTTTCTTT.

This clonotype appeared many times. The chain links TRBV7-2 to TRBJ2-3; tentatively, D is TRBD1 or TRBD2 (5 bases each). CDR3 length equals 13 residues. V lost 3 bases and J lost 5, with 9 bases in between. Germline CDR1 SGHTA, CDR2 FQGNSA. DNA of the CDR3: TGTGCCAGCAGCTTTACGAGGGGAGATACGCAGTATTTT. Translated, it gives CASSFTRGDTQYF.

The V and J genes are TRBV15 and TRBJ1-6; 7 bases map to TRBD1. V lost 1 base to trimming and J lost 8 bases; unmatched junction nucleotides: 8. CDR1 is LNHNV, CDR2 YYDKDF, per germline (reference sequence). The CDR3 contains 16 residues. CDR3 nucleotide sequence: TGTGCCACCAGCAGAGCCCGGGACAGTTCCTATTCACCCCTCCACTTT. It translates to CATSRARDSSYSPLHF.

For the CDR3, the DNA is TGCAGTGCTAGCCGACAGGGGGCCGGAGATACGCAGTATTTT. Its translation: CSASRQGAGDTQYF. This chain uses TRBV20-1 with TRBJ2-3, with 10 bases aligning to TRBD1. V shed 3 bases and J 5 bases; nucleotides not matched to a gene: 5. Germline loops: CDR1 DFQATT, CDR2 SNEGSKA (reference sequence). The CDR3 loop spans 14 amino acids.

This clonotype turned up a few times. The CDR3: CASREGPNQPQHF. The CDR3 DNA follows: TGTGCCAGCAGGGAGGGTCCAAATCAGCCCCAGCATTTT. The chain has TRBV12-3 or TRBV12-4 and TRBJ1-5; the D is unclear. The CDR3 consists of 13 residues. The V and J ends lost 6 bases and 4 bases respectively, with 10 bases between them.

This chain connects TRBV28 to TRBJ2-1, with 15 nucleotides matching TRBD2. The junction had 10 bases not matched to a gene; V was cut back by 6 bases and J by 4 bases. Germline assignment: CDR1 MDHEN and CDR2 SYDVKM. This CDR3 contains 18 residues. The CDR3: CASRETGLAGGVYNEQFF. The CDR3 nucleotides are TGTGCCAGCAGGGAAACCGGACTAGCGGGAGGGGTTTACAATGAGCAGTTCTTC.

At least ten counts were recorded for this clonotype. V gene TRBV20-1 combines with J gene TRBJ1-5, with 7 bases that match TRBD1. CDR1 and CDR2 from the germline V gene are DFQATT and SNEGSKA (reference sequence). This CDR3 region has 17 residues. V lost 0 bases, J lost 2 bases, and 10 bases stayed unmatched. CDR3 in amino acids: CSARDRSTTGGNQPQHF. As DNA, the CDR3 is TGCAGTGCTAGAGATCGGTCTACAACAGGGGGCAATCAGCCCCAGCATTTT.

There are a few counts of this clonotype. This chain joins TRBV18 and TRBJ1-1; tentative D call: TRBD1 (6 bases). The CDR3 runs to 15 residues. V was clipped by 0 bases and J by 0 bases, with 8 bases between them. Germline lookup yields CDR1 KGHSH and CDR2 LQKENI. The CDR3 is CASSPPGHLNTEAFF. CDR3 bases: TGTGCCAGCTCACCACCGGGACATTTGAACACTGAAGCTTTCTTT.

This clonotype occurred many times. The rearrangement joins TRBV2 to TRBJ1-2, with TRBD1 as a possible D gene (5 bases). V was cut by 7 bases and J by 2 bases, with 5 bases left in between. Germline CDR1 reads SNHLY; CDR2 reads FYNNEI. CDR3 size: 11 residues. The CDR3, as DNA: TGTGCCAGCAACAGGAACTATGGCTACACCTTC. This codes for CASNRNYGYTF. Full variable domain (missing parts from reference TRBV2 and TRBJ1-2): EPEVTQTPSHQVTQMGQEVILRCVPISNHLYFYWYRQILGQKVEFLVSFYNNEISEKSEIFDDQFSVERPDGSNFTLKIRSTKLEDSAMYFCASNRNYGYTFGSGTRLTVV.

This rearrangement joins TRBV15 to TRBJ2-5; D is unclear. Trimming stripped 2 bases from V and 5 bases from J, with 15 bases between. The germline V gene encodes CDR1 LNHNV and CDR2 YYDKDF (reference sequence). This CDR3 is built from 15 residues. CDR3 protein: CATSRRSGLGETQYF. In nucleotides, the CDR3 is TGTGCCACCAGCAGACGATCCGGGCTGGGTGAGACCCAGTACTTC.

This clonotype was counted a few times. CDR3 in DNA: TGCGCCAGCAGCTTGGGAGGACTCCCCTCGGTGGGGGAGCTGTTTTTT. Encoded protein: CASSLGGLPSVGELFF. The rearrangement uses TRBV5-1 and TRBJ2-2; TRBD2 might be the D (5 bases). V gave up 0 bases and J gave up 8 bases, with 17 bases separating them. The CDR3 covers 16 residues. CDR1 and CDR2 from the germline V gene are SGHRS and YFSETQ.

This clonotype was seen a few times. CDR3 in amino acids: CASSVRRGPNTEAFF. The CDR3 nucleotides read TGTGCCAGCAGCGTTCGCAGGGGGCCGAACACTGAAGCTTTCTTT. The chain has TRBV7-2 and TRBJ1-1; TRBD1 aligns across 8 bases. V was clipped by 5 bases and J by 1 base; unmatched bases: 6. This CDR3 is 15 amino acids long. Germline V gene lookup returns CDR1 SGHTA and CDR2 FQGNSA.

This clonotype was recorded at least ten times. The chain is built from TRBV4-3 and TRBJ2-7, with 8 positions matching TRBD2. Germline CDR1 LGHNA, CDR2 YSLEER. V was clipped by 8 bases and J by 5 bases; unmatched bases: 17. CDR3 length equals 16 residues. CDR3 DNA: TGCGCCAGCTCGAGAAGAACCACAAGCGGGAGCGACGAGCAGTACTTC. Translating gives CASSRRTTSGSDEQYF.

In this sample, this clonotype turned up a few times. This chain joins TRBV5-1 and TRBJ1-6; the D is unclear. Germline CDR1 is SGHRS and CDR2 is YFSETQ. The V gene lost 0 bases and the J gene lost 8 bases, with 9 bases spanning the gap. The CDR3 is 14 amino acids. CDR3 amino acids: CASSLGQLDSPLHF. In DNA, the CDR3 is TGCGCCAGCAGCTTGGGCCAGCTCGATTCACCCCTCCACTTT.

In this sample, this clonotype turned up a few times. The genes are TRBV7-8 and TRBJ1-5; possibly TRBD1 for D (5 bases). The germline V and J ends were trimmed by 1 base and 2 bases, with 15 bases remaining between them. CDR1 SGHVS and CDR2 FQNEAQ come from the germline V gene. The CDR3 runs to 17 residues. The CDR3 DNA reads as TGTGCCAGCAGCTTAGGGATTAGGGGACTTCGCAATCAGCCCCAGCATTTT. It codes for CASSLGIRGLRNQPQHF.

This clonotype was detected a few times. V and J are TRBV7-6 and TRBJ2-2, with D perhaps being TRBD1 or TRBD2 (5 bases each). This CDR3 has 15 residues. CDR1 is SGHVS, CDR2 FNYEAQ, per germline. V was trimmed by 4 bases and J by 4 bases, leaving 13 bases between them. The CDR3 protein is CASSSSRGTTGELFF. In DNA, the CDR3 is TGTGCCAGCAGCTCCTCCCGGGGCACCACCGGGGAGCTGTTTTTT. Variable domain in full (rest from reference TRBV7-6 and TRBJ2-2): GAGVSQSPRYKVTKRGQDVALRCDPISGHVSLYWYRQALGQGPEFLTYFNYEAQQDKSGLPNDRFSAERPEGSISTLTIQRTEQRDSAMYRCASSSSRGTTGELFFGEGSRLTVL.

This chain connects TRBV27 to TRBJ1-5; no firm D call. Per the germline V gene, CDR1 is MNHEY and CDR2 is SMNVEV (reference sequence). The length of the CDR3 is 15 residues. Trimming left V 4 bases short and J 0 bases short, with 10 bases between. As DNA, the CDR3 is TGTGCCAGCAGTTCCGGACTGCTTAGCAATCAGCCCCAGCATTTT. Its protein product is CASSSGLLSNQPQHF.

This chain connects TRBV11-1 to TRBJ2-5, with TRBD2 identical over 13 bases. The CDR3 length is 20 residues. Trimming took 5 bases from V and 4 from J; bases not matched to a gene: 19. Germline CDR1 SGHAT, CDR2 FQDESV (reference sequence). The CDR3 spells CASSLLRTSGSLQRIETQYF. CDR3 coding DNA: TGTGCCAGCAGCCTCTTACGGACTAGCGGGAGCCTCCAAAGGATAGAGACCCAGTACTTC.

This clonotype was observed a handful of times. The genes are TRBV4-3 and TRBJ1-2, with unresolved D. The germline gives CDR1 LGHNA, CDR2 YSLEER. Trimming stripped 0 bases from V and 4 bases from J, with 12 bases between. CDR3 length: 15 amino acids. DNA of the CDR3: TGCGCCAGCAGCCAAGATGCCGGACTTCCCTATGGCTACACCTTC. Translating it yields CASSQDAGLPYGYTF.